Listed below are T cell receptor beta chains from one sample, sequenced in a study of beta chain features in type 1 diabetes. Assay used: immunoSEQ multiplex PCR; TCRdb lists only in-frame clones, some missing. In the table there are 150,000 to 180,000 clones, 11% of which are singletons. The sample consisted of central memory CD4+ T cells from blood. The receptors here all came from a man aged 18 to 29 in good health. Both conserved end residues are part of each CDR3. Each record gives: clone size, V gene, D gene, J gene, CDR3 DNA, CDR3 protein. The D gene is left open where the match is weak. Clone size is given for some rows only: seen once, a few or many times, or a class if the clone is expanded.

NA	TRBV6-1	TRBD1	TRBJ2-1	TGTGCCAGCAGTGAACGGACAGGGACCTACAATGAGCAGTTCTTC	CASSERTGTYNEQFF
few	TRBV28	NA	TRBJ2-7	TGTGCCAGCAAAGGCTCATCATACGAGCAGTACTTC	CASKGSSYEQYF
few	TRBV7-2	NA	TRBJ2-7	TGTGCCAGCAGCTTAGAACCGACTAGGGACGGAGAGCAGTACTTC	CASSLEPTRDGEQYF
NA	TRBV29-1	NA	TRBJ2-3	TGCAGCGTTGCTTCCAGGGTGGGCACAGATACGCAGTATTTT	CSVASRVGTDTQYF
NA	TRBV7-2	NA	TRBJ2-1	TGTGCCAGCAGCTCAGGACGGAACAATGAGCAGTTCTTC	CASSSGRNNEQFF
NA	TRBV29-1	NA	TRBJ1-1	TGCAGCGCCAGTAGGGGAGGTGAAGCTTTCTTT	CSASRGGEAFF
many	TRBV10-3	NA	TRBJ1-1	TGTGCCATCAAGGAGGGTGTGACTGAAGCTTTCTTT	CAIKEGVTEAFF
NA	TRBV7-3	NA	TRBJ2-6	TGTGCCAGCAGCTTAAGCACGGGGTTCCGGGCCAACGTCCTGACTTTC	CASSLSTGFRANVLTF
few	TRBV28	NA	TRBJ2-7	TGTGCCAGCAGTTTATGGGCCCTCAAGAGCTACGAGCAGTACTTC	CASSLWALKSYEQYF
few	TRBV5-4	TRBD2	TRBJ2-5	TGTGCCACCACTACGGGAGGGAGGGTAGAGACCCAGTACTTC	CATTTGGRVETQYF
many	TRBV30	TRBD1	TRBJ2-5	TGTGCCTGGGACTTACAGGGGGCCGGGGAGACCCAGTACTTC	CAWDLQGAGETQYF
few	TRBV6-5	TRBD1	TRBJ1-2	TGTGCCAGCAGCAAGGACAGGGGCAACTATGGCTACACCTTC	CASSKDRGNYGYTF
few	TRBV5-1	NA	TRBJ2-7	TGCGCCAGCAGCCAAGGACAGAGCTACGAGCAGTACTTC	CASSQGQSYEQYF
few	TRBV15	NA	TRBJ2-1	TGTGCCACCAGCAGAGATCGGGGGGCACAGTTCTTC	CATSRDRGAQFF
few	TRBV5-1	TRBD1	TRBJ2-7	TGCGCCAGCAGCTTGGAAACCGACAGGGTCTACGAGCAGTACTTC	CASSLETDRVYEQYF
NA	TRBV4-2	TRBD2	TRBJ2-1	TGTGCCAGCAGCCAGAGCGGGGGCTACAATGAGCAGTTCTTC	CASSQSGGYNEQFF
few	TRBV4-1	NA	TRBJ2-1	TGCGCCAGCAGCCAAGATCCTAGGAGGAATGAGCAGTTCTTC	CASSQDPRRNEQFF
NA	TRBV19	TRBD1	TRBJ2-1	TGTGCCAGTAGTATGCACTCGGACAGGAATGAGCAGTTCTTC	CASSMHSDRNEQFF
NA	TRBV4-3	NA	TRBJ1-1	TGCGCCAGCAGCCAAGATCACAGGGCCTCCTTAGCTTTCTTT	CASSQDHRASLAFF
NA	TRBV11-3	NA	TRBJ2-1	TGTGCCAGCAGCTTAGTGGGGGGTGAGCAGTTCTTC	CASSLVGGEQFF
NA	TRBV7-2	NA	TRBJ2-5	TGTGCCAGCACACTCTTAGGGGGAGGCAAGCAAGAGACCCAGTACTTC	CASTLLGGGKQETQYF
few	TRBV7-2	NA	TRBJ2-5	TGTGCCAGCAGCTTAGCTGGACAGCTCCAAGAGACCCAGTACTTC	CASSLAGQLQETQYF
NA	TRBV23-1	NA	TRBJ1-5	TGCGCCAGCAGTCAATCTGGACCGAGCAATCAGCCCCAGCATTTT	CASSQSGPSNQPQHF
NA	TRBV28	NA	TRBJ2-6	TGTGCCAGCAGACGAGCAGGCGGGGCCAACGTCCTGACTTTC	CASRRAGGANVLTF
few	TRBV13	NA	TRBJ2-1	TGTGCCAGCAGCTGGGGGACCGCCAATGAGCAGTTCTTC	CASSWGTANEQFF
NA	TRBV14	NA	TRBJ2-3	TGTGCCAGCAGCCACGGACATAGCAGAAATACGCAGTATTTT	CASSHGHSRNTQYF
few	TRBV30	NA	TRBJ1-2	TGTGCCTGCCCAGGGGTCTACTATGGCTACACCTTC	CACPGVYYGYTF
NA	TRBV28	NA	TRBJ2-7	TGTGCCAGTCAGGGGGGGTACGAGCAGTACTTC	CASQGGYEQYF
NA	TRBV29-1	NA	TRBJ1-5	TGCAGCGTACTTACGGGGGGATATCAGCCCCAGCATTTT	CSVLTGGYQPQHF
few	TRBV30	NA	TRBJ1-6	TGTGCCTGGAGGGTCAAGGTCAGTTATTCACCCCTCCACTTT	CAWRVKVSYSPLHF
NA	TRBV7-2	TRBD1	TRBJ2-7	TGTGCCAGCAGCTTATACGGGACAGGGGACTACGAGCAGTACTTC	CASSLYGTGDYEQYF
NA	TRBV28	NA	TRBJ2-1	TGTGCCAGCAGTTTTGGCGCGAACAGCTACAATGAGCAGTTCTTC	CASSFGANSYNEQFF
few	TRBV11-2	NA	TRBJ2-6	TGTGCCAGCACCTCCCAAGGGGGGCTGAACGTCCTGACTTTC	CASTSQGGLNVLTF
few	TRBV7-2	TRBD1	TRBJ1-1	TGTGCCAGCAGCTTAGGCACAGGGGTCTCTGAAGCTTTCTTT	CASSLGTGVSEAFF
NA	TRBV30	NA	TRBJ2-1	TGTGCCTGGACCCGGAGATACAATGAGCAGTTCTTC	CAWTRRYNEQFF
NA	TRBV30	NA	TRBJ2-7	TGTGCCTGGAGCCGGAGGGGGCCGATCTTCTACGAGCAGTACTTC	CAWSRRGPIFYEQYF
NA	TRBV7-9	TRBD1	TRBJ1-1	TGTGCCAGCAGCTTACAGGACAGGAGAAGTGAAGCTTTCTTT	CASSLQDRRSEAFF
many	TRBV27	NA	TRBJ2-3	TGTGCCAGCAGTCCCCTGGGGGCAGGGGTGGGCACAGATACGCAGTATTTT	CASSPLGAGVGTDTQYF
many	TRBV4-3	NA	TRBJ2-4	TGCGCCAGCAGCCAGCAAAGAGCCAAAAACATTCAGTACTTC	CASSQQRAKNIQYF
NA	TRBV28	NA	TRBJ1-5	TGTGCCAGCAGTTTCCCGGATCTCCGCAATCAGCCCCAGCATTTT	CASSFPDLRNQPQHF
few	TRBV4-1	NA	TRBJ2-1	TGCGCCAGCAGCCAGGTCGACTTAATATCCTACAATGAGCAGTTCTTC	CASSQVDLISYNEQFF
many	TRBV7-2	TRBD2	TRBJ2-4	TGTGCCAGCAGCTTAGTGGCTAGCGGGAGGCCCAAAAACATTCAGTACTTC	CASSLVASGRPKNIQYF
many	TRBV2	NA	TRBJ2-2	TGTGCCAGCAGAGGACAGCCCGCGAACACCGGGGAGCTGTTTTTT	CASRGQPANTGELFF
NA	TRBV19	TRBD1	TRBJ1-1	TGTGCCAGTAGTGGGGGACAGGGAGACACTGAAGCTTTCTTT	CASSGGQGDTEAFF
NA	TRBV25-1	TRBD1	TRBJ2-3	TGTGCCAGCACCCCAGACAGGGGGACAGATACGCAGTATTTT	CASTPDRGTDTQYF
NA	TRBV7-2	TRBD1	TRBJ1-5	TGTGCCAGCAGACAAGGACAGGCGGGACAGCCCCAGCATTTT	CASRQGQAGQPQHF
few	TRBV5-6	NA	TRBJ1-1	TGTGCCAGCAGCTTGGTCCCGGCCATGAACACTGAAGCTTTCTTT	CASSLVPAMNTEAFF
few	TRBV4-3	NA	TRBJ2-7	TGCGCCAGCAGCCAAGATCAGCGGGCCTCCTACGAGCAGTACTTC	CASSQDQRASYEQYF
NA	TRBV19	NA	TRBJ1-1	TGTGCCAGTAGTATAGATCTGGGGTCTGAAGCTTTCTTT	CASSIDLGSEAFF
few	TRBV30	NA	TRBJ1-2	TGTGCCTGGATCCGGACAGACAACTATGGCTACACCTTC	CAWIRTDNYGYTF
NA	TRBV4-3	NA	TRBJ1-1	TGCGCCAGCAGCCAGAAGCTGAACACTGAAGCTTTCTTT	CASSQKLNTEAFF
NA	TRBV7-7	TRBD2	TRBJ2-3	TGTGCTAGCAGCCCTAGCGGGGGAACCGCAGATACGCAGTATTTT	CASSPSGGTADTQYF
few	TRBV6-5	NA	TRBJ2-5	TGTGCCAGCAGTTACTCGAGTCGGGTCACCCAGACCCAGTACTTC	CASSYSSRVTQTQYF
NA	TRBV6-5	NA	TRBJ1-1	TGTGCCAGCAGAGACACAGTGAGAGCTTTCTTT	CASRDTVRAFF
few	TRBV28	NA	TRBJ2-5	TGTGCCAGCAGTACTAGGATCGGGGAGACCCAGTACTTC	CASSTRIGETQYF